The 22 T cell receptor beta chains below were found in one sample sequenced in a study of cytomegalovirus exposure and HLA in healthy donors. Researchers ran the PCR with 60 Vbeta and 13 Jbeta primers. The protocol was immunoSEQ multiplex PCR, while the TCRdb copy is restricted to in-frame clones and leaves out a portion. The sample consists of 70,000 to 100,000 clones, 80% of them appearing once. The sample comprised PBMCs. The receptors here all came from a woman aged 45-65 years in good health and CMV-seropositive.

The chain uses TRBV27 and TRBJ2-1; 7 positions agree with TRBD2. Germline-derived CDR1 and CDR2 are MNHEY and SMNVEV (reference sequence). Unmatched junction bases numbered 5, after V lost 6 bases and J lost 6 bases. The CDR3 totals 13 residues. The CDR3: CASSVGGGNEQFF. The DNA for the CDR3 is TGTGCCAGCAGCGTGGGGGGGGGCAATGAGCAGTTCTTC.

V and J are TRBV6-4 and TRBJ2-3; 11 nucleotides align to TRBD2. The CDR3 runs to 15 residues. The junction had 5 bases not matched to a gene; V was cut back by 5 bases and J by 4 bases. CDR1 and CDR2 (germline): MRHNA, SNTAGT. The CDR3 DNA follows: TGTGCCAGCAGTTTAGCGGGGGGGCCGGCAGATACGCAGTATTTT. Translating gives CASSLAGGPADTQYF.

This rearrangement joins TRBV7-9 to TRBJ2-3; no clear D gene. The V gene's germline CDR1 is SEHNR and CDR2 FQNEAQ (reference sequence). V was trimmed by 10 bases and J by 3 bases, leaving 8 bases between them. The CDR3 is made up of 11 amino acids. The CDR3 nucleotides are TGTGCCAACCAGATTACAGATACGCAGTATTTT. Its translation: CANQITDTQYF.

The V gene is TRBV5-1, the J gene TRBJ1-2; possible D gene TRBD1, 5 bases. Germline V gives CDR1 SGHRS, CDR2 YFSETQ. With 2 bases removed from V and 4 bases from J, the gap between germline ends came to 9 bases. The CDR3 runs 13 residues. CDR3 sequence reads: CASSFGGGYGYTF. CDR3 DNA sequence: TGCGCCAGCAGCTTCGGGGGAGGCTATGGCTACACCTTC.

The CDR3 loop is CASSRTGRPYNEQFF. CDR3 coding DNA: TGTGCCAGCAGTAGGACAGGGAGACCCTACAATGAGCAGTTCTTC. J is TRBJ2-1 and V is TRBV6-1; 8 positions match TRBD1. Germline lookup yields CDR1 MNHNS and CDR2 SASEGT. The CDR3 loop spans 15 amino acids. Trimming removed 5 bases from V and 2 bases from J; junction bases left unmatched: 5.

The V and J genes are TRBV5-1 and TRBJ1-1; D might be TRBD1 (5 bases). CDR1 and CDR2 from the germline V gene are SGHRS and YFSETQ. V was clipped by 3 bases and J by 3 bases, with 9 bases between them. CDR3 length: 13 residues. The CDR3 DNA reads as TGCGCCAGCAGCTCCTCAGGGTACACTGAAGCTTTCTTT. This sequence encodes CASSSSGYTEAFF.

This chain links TRBV6-1 with TRBJ2-3, with TRBD1 as a possible D gene (6 bases). Trimming removed 2 bases at V and 2 bases at J, with 17 bases between. This CDR3 comprises 17 residues. From germline, CDR1 is MNHNS and CDR2 SASEGT. The CDR3 reads CASSEWLGGQPTDTQYF. The CDR3, as DNA: TGTGCCAGCAGTGAATGGTTAGGGGGACAACCCACAGATACGCAGTATTTT.

The CDR3 sequence: CASSLTGATYNSPLHF. For the CDR3, the DNA is TGTGCCAGCAGTTTAACAGGGGCTACCTATAATTCACCCCTCCACTTT. This chain joins TRBV27 and TRBJ1-6; 7 positions agree with TRBD1. Germline CDR1 reads MNHEY; CDR2 reads SMNVEV (reference sequence). Germline trimming cut 2 bases from V and 2 bases from J; bases unmatched to any gene: 3. The CDR3 loop spans 16 amino acids.

The rearrangement uses TRBV11-3 and TRBJ2-2; 10 bases are shared with TRBD1. The germline V gene has CDR1 SGHNT and CDR2 YENEEA. CDR3 length: 17 amino acids. J gave up 7 bases and V 1 base, and 9 bases lay outside the gene matches. The CDR3 nucleotides read TGTGCCAGCAGCTTAGGCCGCGGGACAGGGGATGTCGGGGAGCTGTTTTTT. Encoded protein: CASSLGRGTGDVGELFF.

DNA of the CDR3: TGTGCCAGCAGCCTGGAGGAAGATTCACCCCTCCACTTT. This sequence encodes CASSLEEDSPLHF. This chain uses TRBV11-2 with TRBJ1-6; D remains unclear. The CDR3 runs 13 residues. The V gene's germline CDR1 is SGHAT and CDR2 FQNNGV. Trimming took 5 bases from V and 8 from J, leaving 10 bases between them.

The chain employs TRBV5-8 and TRBJ2-7; 13 bases agree with TRBD2. Germline lookup yields CDR1 SGHTS and CDR2 YDEGEE. This CDR3 comprises 15 residues. V was clipped by 4 bases and J by 9 bases; unmatched bases: 10. DNA for the CDR3: TGTGCCAGCAGCATACTAGCGGGAGGGGCCCAAGGGCAGTACGTC. It is translated as CASSILAGGAQGQYV.

This chain uses TRBV5-1 with TRBJ2-1; D uncertain. Per germline, CDR1 SGHRS and CDR2 YFSETQ. The CDR3 extends over 14 amino acids. With 0 bases removed from V and 9 bases from J, the gap between germline ends came to 13 bases. The DNA for the CDR3 is TGCGCCAGCAGCTTGGCCAGTGCGACTCGTGAGCAGTTCTTC. Translated, it gives CASSLASATREQFF.

The chain carries TRBV5-4 and TRBJ2-3; D is undetermined. The CDR3 sequence is 13 residues long. Germline V lookup: CDR1 SGHNT, CDR2 YYREEE (reference sequence). The V gene lost 0 bases and the J gene lost 6 bases, with 8 bases spanning the gap. In nucleotides, the CDR3 is TGTGCCAGCAGCTTGGCCTATGCGGATACGCAGTATTTT. Its protein is CASSLAYADTQYF.

V gene TRBV30 combines with J gene TRBJ1-6, with 9 bases matching TRBD1. The junction had 12 bases not matched to a gene; V was cut back by 2 bases and J by 10 bases. The CDR3 loop spans 16 amino acids. The germline gives CDR1 GTSNPN, CDR2 SVGIG (reference sequence). CDR3 bases: TGTGCCTGGAGTCGCCAGCGGGACAGGGATAGATCACCCCTCCACTTT. Its translation: CAWSRQRDRDRSPLHF.

Details on this clone: A read error may produce the germline difference seen at one junction end. This chain links TRBV5-6 with TRBJ1-3; no reliable D call. CDR1 and CDR2 (germline): SGHDT, YYEEEE. The CDR3 is 13 amino acids. CDR3 DNA sequence: TGTGCCAGCAGTATCCAGCGCAGTCAGTATTCCCTGTTT. Translation: CASSIQRSQYSLF.

The chain recombines TRBV5-6 with TRBJ2-7; perhaps TRBD2 as D (5 bases). V was cut by 1 base and J by 5 bases, with 13 bases left in between. Germline CDR1 and CDR2: SGHDT and YYEEEE. This CDR3 comprises 14 residues. The CDR3 protein is CASSLPGTGHEQYV. In nucleotides, the CDR3 is TGTGCCAGCAGCTTGCCGGGAACCGGGCACGAGCAGTACGTC.

The V and J genes are TRBV30 and TRBJ1-2; TRBD1 matches 12 bases. This CDR3 comprises 15 residues. CDR1 and CDR2 (germline): GTSNPN, SVGIG (reference sequence). Unmatched junction bases numbered 10, after V lost 6 bases and J lost 5 bases. The CDR3 here is CACRDRGRLGYGYTF. Written as DNA, the CDR3 is TGTGCCTGCCGGGACAGGGGGCGGCTGGGGTATGGCTACACCTTC.

Comments on this clone: The sample has other DNA sequences that encode this CDR3 too. The gene calls are TRBV7-9 and TRBJ2-5, with 9 bases identical to TRBD1. V lost 5 bases, J lost 2 bases, and 6 bases stayed unmatched. The CDR3 is 15 residues long. Germline V gene data show CDR1 as SEHNR and CDR2 as FQNEAQ (reference sequence). The DNA of the CDR3 is TGTGCCAGCAGCCTCGGACAGGGGTTACAAGAGACCCAGTACTTC. The encoded protein is CASSLGQGLQETQYF. Filled out from reference TRBV7-9 and TRBJ2-5, the complete variable domain reads DTGVSQNPRHKITKRGQNVTFRCDPISEHNRLYWYRQTLGQGPEFLTYFQNEAQLEKSRLLSDRFSAERPKGSFSTLEIQRTEQGDSAMYLCASSLGQGLQETQYFGPGTRLLVL.

The chain uses TRBV19 and TRBJ1-5; 7 positions match TRBD1. The junction had 9 bases not matched to a gene; V was cut back by 4 bases and J by 0 bases. Per the germline V gene, CDR1 is LNHDA and CDR2 is SQIVND (reference sequence). This CDR3 comprises 17 residues. The CDR3 DNA sequence: TGTGCCAGTAGTACCCCCCGGACAGGAATTAGCAATCAGCCCCAGCATTTT. The encoded protein is CASSTPRTGISNQPQHF.

V usage is TRBV9 and J usage is TRBJ2-3; TRBD2 matches at 9 bases. This CDR3 has 17 amino acids. Germline assignment: CDR1 SGDLS and CDR2 YYNGEE. The V gene end was trimmed by 3 bases and the J gene end by 4 bases; junction bases not matched to a gene: 12. The CDR3: CASSEILAGAVADTQYF. The CDR3 coding sequence is TGTGCCAGCAGCGAGATATTAGCGGGAGCGGTCGCAGATACGCAGTATTTT. The variable domain in full, completed from reference TRBV9 and TRBJ2-3, reads DSGVTQTPKHLITATGQRVTLRCSPRSGDLSVYWYQQSLDQGLQFLIQYYNGEERAKGNILERFSAQQFPDLHSELNLSSLELGDSALYFCASSEILAGAVADTQYFGPGTRLTVL.

In its sample, this clone was seen a few times. The chain is built from TRBV27 and TRBJ2-7, with 11 bases fitting TRBD1. Germline-derived CDR1 and CDR2 are MNHEY and SMNVEV (reference sequence). There are 14 residues in the CDR3. V was clipped by 6 bases and J by 4 bases; unmatched bases: 5. CDR3 bases: TGTGCCAGCAGCCCCGGGACAGGGGGGTACGAGCAGTACTTC. Translated, it gives CASSPGTGGYEQYF.

V is TRBV14 and J is TRBJ1-6; TRBD1 might be the D (5 bases). V lost 3 bases and J 7 bases, leaving 10 bases between the germline ends. Germline V gene data show CDR1 as SGHDN and CDR2 as FVKESK. The CDR3 is 14 residues long. The CDR3 loop reads CASSQGLSNSPLHF. The CDR3 DNA is TGTGCCAGCAGCCAGGGACTGTCAAATTCACCCCTCCACTTT.